These T cell receptor beta chains were read from a single sample in a study of spatial heterogeneity in lung cancer. One entry per CDR3 protein, called by TCRdb with MiXCR from the 5' RACE reads. The sample has approximately 12,000 distinct CDR3 sequences; 14% are singletons. Sequences were derived from PBMCs, sampled at surgery. These receptors came from a female donor with early-stage non-small cell lung cancer. CDR3s include the opening cysteine and the closing phenylalanine or tryptophan.

cdr3_aa | j_call | v_call
CSAPDGQSSYNEQFF | TRBJ2-1 | TRBV20-1
CASSERALGQPQHF | TRBJ1-5 | TRBV2
CASSLGNSYNSPLHF | TRBJ1-6 | TRBV7-2
CASSLALAGGQETQYF | TRBJ2-5 | TRBV5-5
CASSPYTGPNQPQHF | TRBJ1-5 | TRBV7-8
CASSPVGGLSGNTIYF | TRBJ1-3 | TRBV11-2
CSASHFGGVPYEQYF | TRBJ2-7 | TRBV20-1
CASTHGPSNHEQYF | TRBJ2-3 | TRBV12-3/TRBV12-4
CASRQLLNTEAFF | TRBJ1-1 | TRBV19
CASSLIAAEAFF | TRBJ1-1 | TRBV7-2
CASSGTGDGYTF | TRBJ1-2 | TRBV10-2
CSARGDGLAFRNEQFF | TRBJ2-1 | TRBV20-1
CASSLQVHQVREQYF | TRBJ2-7 | TRBV7-2
CASSLEGAPSTGELFF | TRBJ2-2 | TRBV27
CASSLVGSSYNEQFF | TRBJ2-1 | TRBV28
CSVWSGALNEQFF | TRBJ2-1 | TRBV29-1
CASSLQGRNTEAFF | TRBJ1-1 | TRBV7-9
CASSQGQRETQYF | TRBJ2-5 | TRBV11-2
CSATGTGYGYTF | TRBJ1-2 | TRBV20-1
CAWRQTGGAYEQYF | TRBJ2-7 | TRBV30
CSVEGSGRSKNIQYF | TRBJ2-4 | TRBV29-1
CSVRELKETQYF | TRBJ2-5 | TRBV29-1
CASSLVPLANNEQFF | TRBJ2-1 | TRBV7-2
CASSEGWTEAFF | TRBJ1-1 | TRBV5-1
CASSGDRNTEAFF | TRBJ1-1 | TRBV18
CASSYSGQGAYEQYF | TRBJ2-7 | TRBV6-5
CSARKGPYEQYF | TRBJ2-7 | TRBV20-1
CASSYGQEVSGNTIYF | TRBJ1-3 | TRBV4-1
CASRRENEQYF | TRBJ2-7 | TRBV6-6
CASSFEGGQPQHF | TRBJ1-5 | TRBV7-9
CASTPDRGREQYF | TRBJ2-7 | TRBV19
CASNSLSGIGELFF | TRBJ2-2 | TRBV11-2
CASSVRTGFTGELFF | TRBJ2-2 | TRBV2
CASSPHPQGWGETQYF | TRBJ2-5 | TRBV28
CASSYTGAHSYEQYF | TRBJ2-7 | TRBV6-5
CASSQFRALNEKLFF | TRBJ1-4 | TRBV4-2
CAAGRDTEAFF | TRBJ1-1 | TRBV3-1
CSAVGLEETQYF | TRBJ2-5 | TRBV29-1
CGTENTEAFF | TRBJ1-1 | TRBV20-1
CSAGQSTDTQYF | TRBJ2-3 | TRBV29-1
CSVEAGPEQFF | TRBJ2-1 | TRBV29-1
CASSPPGGGKTQYF | TRBJ2-5 | TRBV7-9
CASNQNNSPLHF | TRBJ1-6 | TRBV7-9
CASSRPSGSVSNEQFF | TRBJ2-1 | TRBV4-2
CASSERGRPMNTEAFF | TRBJ1-1 | TRBV2
CASSWGLAKSYEQYF | TRBJ2-7 | TRBV5-4
CASSSVSGGNSPLHF | TRBJ1-6 | TRBV28
CASSTWTSGRGNEQFF | TRBJ2-1 | TRBV7-6
CSVVFISYNEQFF | TRBJ2-1 | TRBV29-1
CSVGFRVSYNEQFF | TRBJ2-1 | TRBV29-1
CASSLGLAGAGELFF | TRBJ2-2 | TRBV5-1
CASSSGTGGGTQYF | TRBJ2-3 | TRBV11-2
CASRPLAGLSNEQFF | TRBJ2-1 | TRBV2